Listed here are 3 T cell receptor beta chains from one sample, sequenced in a study of memory CD4+ T cells and cytomegalovirus serostatus. TCRdb's table, derived via immunoSEQ multiplex PCR, lists solely in-frame clones and lacks some. The sample shows 50,000 to 75,000 clones, approximately 78% of them seen only once. Single viable CD3+CD4+CD8-CD45RO+ cells were sorted as the memory CD4+ T cells. Sequenced: memory CD4+ T cells from blood. These TCRs come from an adult in good health and CMV-seronegative.

The J gene is TRBJ1-1, the V gene TRBV19; maybe TRBD1 (6 bases). The V gene's germline CDR1 is LNHDA and CDR2 SQIVND (reference sequence). V was pared by 3 bases and J by 4 bases, with 12 bases between. The CDR3 length is 14 residues. This CDR3 reads CASSIGGGLTEAFF. CDR3 bases: TGTGCCAGTAGTATCGGTGGGGGGCTCACTGAAGCTTTCTTT.

In this sample, this clone turned up once. The J gene is TRBJ2-1, the V gene TRBV18; 13 positions match TRBD2. CDR1 KGHSH and CDR2 LQKENI come from the germline V gene. CDR3 length: 17 amino acids. The J segment lost 4 bases and the V segment lost 3 bases, leaving 6 bases of the junction unmatched. CDR3: CASSPETSGRKYNEQFF. The CDR3 DNA reads as TGTGCCAGCTCACCCGAGACTAGCGGGAGGAAATACAATGAGCAGTTCTTC. Complete variable domain (other parts from reference TRBV18 and TRBJ2-1): NAGVMQNPRHLVRRRGQEARLRCSPMKGHSHVYWYRQLPEEGLKFMVYLQKENIIDESGMPKERFSAEFPKEGPSILRIQQVVRGDSAAYFCASSPETSGRKYNEQFFGPGTRLTVL.

This chain connects TRBV5-8 to TRBJ1-2; a weak D match, TRBD1 (5 bases). Per germline, CDR1 SGHTS and CDR2 YDEGEE. The CDR3 consists of 13 residues. V lost 4 bases to trimming and J lost 5 bases, with 12 bases between them. CDR3 in DNA: TGTGCCAGCAGCCCGCAGGGTCTATATGGCTACACCTTC. Its translation is CASSPQGLYGYTF.